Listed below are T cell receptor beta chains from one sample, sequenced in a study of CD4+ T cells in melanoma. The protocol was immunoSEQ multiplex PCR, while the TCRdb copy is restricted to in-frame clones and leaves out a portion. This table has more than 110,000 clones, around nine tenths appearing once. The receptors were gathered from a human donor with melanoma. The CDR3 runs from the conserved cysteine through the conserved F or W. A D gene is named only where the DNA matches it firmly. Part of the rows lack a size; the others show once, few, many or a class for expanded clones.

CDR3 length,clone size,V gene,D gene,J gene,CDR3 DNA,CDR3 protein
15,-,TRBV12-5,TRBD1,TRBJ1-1,TGTGCTAGTGGTTGGGGGACAGGGGGTGGAACTGAAGCTTTCTTT,CASGWGTGGGTEAFF
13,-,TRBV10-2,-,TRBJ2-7,TGCGCCAGCAGCATAGCGCACTCCTACGAGCAGTACTTC,CASSIAHSYEQYF
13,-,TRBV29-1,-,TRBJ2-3,TGCAGCCACTCCCCTTCGGGCACAGATACGCAGTATTTT,CSHSPSGTDTQYF
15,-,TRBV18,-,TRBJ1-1,TGTGCCAGCTCTCCACCGGGTGCAGGGAACACTGAAGCTTTCTTT,CASSPPGAGNTEAFF
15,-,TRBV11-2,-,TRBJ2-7,TGTGCCAGCACCGTCTCTCGGGCTACCTCCTACGAGCAGTACTTC,CASTVSRATSYEQYF
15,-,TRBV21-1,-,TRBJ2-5,TGTGCCAGGCAAATCAGCGGGGACTCCCAAGAGACCCAGTACTTC,CARQISGDSQETQYF
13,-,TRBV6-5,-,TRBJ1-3,TGTGCCACTGGGCGCGCTTCTGGAAACACCATATATTTT,CATGRASGNTIYF
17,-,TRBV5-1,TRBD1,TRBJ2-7,TGCGCCAGCAGCTTGGCCCCGGGACAGGGGAGCTCCTACGAGCAGTACTTC,CASSLAPGQGSSYEQYF
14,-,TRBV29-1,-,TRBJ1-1,TGCAGCGTTGAAGACCGCGAGGGAAGCACTGAAGCTTTCTTT,CSVEDREGSTEAFF
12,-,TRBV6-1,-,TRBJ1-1,TGTGCCAGCAGTGAAGTGGAGGGAGAAGCTTTCTTT,CASSEVEGEAFF
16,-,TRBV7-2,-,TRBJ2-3,TGTGCCAGCAGCTTATCGAGAGGGGGGTACACAGATACGCAGTATTTT,CASSLSRGGYTDTQYF
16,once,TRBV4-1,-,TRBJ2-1,TGCGCCAGCAGCCAAGGGATCAGGGGTAAGAACAATGAGCAGTTCTTC,CASSQGIRGKNNEQFF
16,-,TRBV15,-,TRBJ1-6,TGTGCCACCAGCAGAGGGGCGAGGACAGCAAATTCACCCCTCCACTTT,CATSRGARTANSPLHF
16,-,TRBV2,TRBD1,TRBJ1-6,TGTGCCAGCGGTGCGGCCCGACAGGGGATGAATTCACCCCTCCACTTT,CASGAARQGMNSPLHF
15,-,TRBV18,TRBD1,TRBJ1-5,TGTGCCAGCTCGGGGACAGGGGGCCGCAATCAGCCCCAGCATTTT,CASSGTGGRNQPQHF
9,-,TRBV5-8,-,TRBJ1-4,TGTGCCAGCGGAGAAGGAAGACTTTTT,CASGEGRLF
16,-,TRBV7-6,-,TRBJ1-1,TGTGCCAGCAGCAGAGGTAGAGCCGGGACGAACACTGAAGCTTTCTTT,CASSRGRAGTNTEAFF
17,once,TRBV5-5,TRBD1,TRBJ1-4,TGTGCCAGCAGCTTGGCTATCGGGACAGGGTTTCGTGAAAAACTGTTTTTT,CASSLAIGTGFREKLFF
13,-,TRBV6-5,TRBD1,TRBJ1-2,TGTGCCAGCAGTCGCGACAGGGTGGGAGGCTACACCTTC,CASSRDRVGGYTF
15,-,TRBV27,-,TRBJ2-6,TGTGCCAGCAGTTTACGGAGCTCTGGGGCCAACGTCCTGACTTTC,CASSLRSSGANVLTF
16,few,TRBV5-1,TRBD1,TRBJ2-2,TGCGCCAGCAGCTTGGTCGGGGCAGGGGGCTCCGGGGAGCTGTTTTTT,CASSLVGAGGSGELFF
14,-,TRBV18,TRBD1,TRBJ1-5,TGTGCCAGCTCACAAGGACAGGGGGATCAGCCCCAGCATTTT,CASSQGQGDQPQHF
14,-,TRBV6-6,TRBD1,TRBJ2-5,TGTGCCAGTACGCCCGGGACAGACCAAGAGACCCAGTACTTC,CASTPGTDQETQYF
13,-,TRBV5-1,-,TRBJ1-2,TGCGCCAGCGGGTCTGCGGGGAGCTATGGCTACACCTTC,CASGSAGSYGYTF
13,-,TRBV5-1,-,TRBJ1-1,TGCGCCAGCAGCTCGCCGCAGGGTCTAGGGGCTTTCTTT,CASSSPQGLGAFF
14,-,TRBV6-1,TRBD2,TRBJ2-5,TGTGCCAGCAGCGTAGCGGGGGGCGTGGAGACCCAGTACTTC,CASSVAGGVETQYF
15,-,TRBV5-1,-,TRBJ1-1,TGCGCCAGCAGCCTGGGGGAACCCATGAACACTGAAGCTTTCTTT,CASSLGEPMNTEAFF
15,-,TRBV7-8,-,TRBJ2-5,TGTGCCAGCAGCCCCCTCACCGGGGCTCCGGAGACCCAGTACTTC,CASSPLTGAPETQYF
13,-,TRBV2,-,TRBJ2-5,TGTGCCAGCAGTGGGATGGTTGGAGAGACCCAGTACTTC,CASSGMVGETQYF
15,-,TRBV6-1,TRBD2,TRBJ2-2,TGTGCCAGCAGACCTCTAGCGGGGTACACCGGGGAGCTGTTTTTT,CASRPLAGYTGELFF
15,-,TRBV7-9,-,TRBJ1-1,TGTGCCAGCAGCCCCCGAGGAGATGTTAGGTCTGAAGCTTTCTTT,CASSPRGDVRSEAFF
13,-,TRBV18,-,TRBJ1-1,TGTGCCAGCTCCCGCTCAATGAACACTGAAGCTTTCTTT,CASSRSMNTEAFF
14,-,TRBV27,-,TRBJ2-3,TGTGCCAGCGGGCTAGCGACGGCCCGGATCACGCAGTATTTT,CASGLATARITQYF
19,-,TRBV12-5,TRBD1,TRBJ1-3,TGTGCTAGTGGCATAAGCCTTGGCCGACAGGGGACCTCTGGAAACACCATATATTTT,CASGISLGRQGTSGNTIYF
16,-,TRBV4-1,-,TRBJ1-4,TGCGCCAGCAGCCGCATCCCCGTTGTTACTAATGAAAAACTGTTTTTT,CASSRIPVVTNEKLFF
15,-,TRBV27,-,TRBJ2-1,TGTGCCAGTAACTCCGGGGGCCGCTCCTACAATGAGCAGTTCTTC,CASNSGGRSYNEQFF
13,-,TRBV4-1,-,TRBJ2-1,TGCGCCAGCAGCCGGACGGATCGGAATGAGCAGTTCTTC,CASSRTDRNEQFF
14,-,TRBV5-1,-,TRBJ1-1,TGCGCCAGCAGCTTGGACAGAATGAACACTGAAGCTTTCTTT,CASSLDRMNTEAFF
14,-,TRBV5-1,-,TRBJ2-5,TGCGCCAGCAGCTTGGAAACGGTACGGGAGACCCAGTACTTC,CASSLETVRETQYF
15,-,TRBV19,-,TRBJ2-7,TGTGCCAGTAGTAGGGGTGGCGATCAACCCTACGAGCAGTACTTC,CASSRGGDQPYEQYF
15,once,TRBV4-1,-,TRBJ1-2,TGCGCCAGCAGCCAAGATTCGTCCAGGGCCAATGGCTACACCTTC,CASSQDSSRANGYTF
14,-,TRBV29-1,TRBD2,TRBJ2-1,TGCAGCGTTGAAGAGGGCGGCGGGGGCAATGAGCAGTTCTTC,CSVEEGGGGNEQFF
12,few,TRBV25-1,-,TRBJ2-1,TGTGCCAGCAGTGGGACATACAATGAGCAGTTCTTC,CASSGTYNEQFF
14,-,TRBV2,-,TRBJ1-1,TGTGCCAGCAGTGGACAGCTTATGAACACTGAAGCTTTCTTT,CASSGQLMNTEAFF
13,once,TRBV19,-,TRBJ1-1,TGTGCCAGTAGTAACTGGGACTGGAGAGGAGCTTTCTTT,CASSNWDWRGAFF
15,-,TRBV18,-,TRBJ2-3,TGTGCCAGCTCACCAAGACTGTCGGTAGCAGATACGCAGTATTTT,CASSPRLSVADTQYF
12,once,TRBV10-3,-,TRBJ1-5,TGTGCCATCTCCGACAGCAATCAGCCCCAGCATTTT,CAISDSNQPQHF
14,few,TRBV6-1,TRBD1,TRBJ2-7,TGTGCCAGCAGTGAAATTGACAGGGTTACCGAGCAGTACTTC,CASSEIDRVTEQYF
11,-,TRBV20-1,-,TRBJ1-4,TGCAGTGCCCCGAGAAATGAAAAACTGTTTTTT,CSAPRNEKLFF
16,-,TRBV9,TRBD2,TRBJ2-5,TGTGCCAGCAGCGTCGCAGCGGGGGGGCCTCAAGAGACCCAGTACTTC,CASSVAAGGPQETQYF
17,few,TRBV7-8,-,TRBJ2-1,TGTGCCAGCAGCCGGGTGGGGGCTCGGGGCTCCTACAATGAGCAGTTCTTC,CASSRVGARGSYNEQFF
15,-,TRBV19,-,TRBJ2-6,TGTGCCAGCCTCCCCCGAGAGGCTGGGGCCAACGTCCTGACTTTC,CASLPREAGANVLTF
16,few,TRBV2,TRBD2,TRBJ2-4,TGTGCCAGCAGTGAAGCGGGGGGGACTCAGAAAAACATTCAGTACTTC,CASSEAGGTQKNIQYF
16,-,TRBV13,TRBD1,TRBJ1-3,TGTGCCAGCAGCTTAGGACGGGACAGGCGCGGAAACACCATATATTTT,CASSLGRDRRGNTIYF
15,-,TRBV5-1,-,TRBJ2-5,TGCGCCAGCAGTTCTCAGGGGACATACCAAGAGACCCAGTACTTC,CASSSQGTYQETQYF
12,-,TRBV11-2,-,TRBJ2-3,TGTGCCAGCAGCTTAGACCGGGACTTGCAGTATTTT,CASSLDRDLQYF
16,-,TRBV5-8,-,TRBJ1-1,TGTGCCAGCAGCTTGGTGGTAGGGTATCGGAACACTGAAGCTTTCTTT,CASSLVVGYRNTEAFF
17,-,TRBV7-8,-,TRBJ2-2,TGTGCCAGCAGCTTAGCGCGCCTAGCATCTGGCACCGGGGAGCTGTTTTTT,CASSLARLASGTGELFF
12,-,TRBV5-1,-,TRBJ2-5,TGCGCCAGTCATGCGCCCGAAGAGACCCAGTACTTC,CASHAPEETQYF